This T cell receptor (beta chain) stems from a study of T cells in localized non-small cell lung cancer. The CDR3 has 14 residues. CDR1 MNHEY and CDR2 SVGAGI come from the germline V gene. J gave up 6 bases and V 6 bases, and 8 bases lay outside the gene matches. The protocol was immunoSEQ multiplex PCR, while the TCRdb copy is restricted to in-frame clones and leaves out a portion. The sample carries 25,000 to 35,000 clones, roughly nine tenths recorded once. The chain employs TRBV6-5 and TRBJ2-3; 8 bases match TRBD1. The source was peripheral blood, collected before any cancer treatment. The sequence derives from an older female donor with stage I lung adenocarcinoma. CDR3: CASRLDTGGDTQYF. In DNA, the CDR3 is TGTGCCAGCAGACTAGATACAGGGGGTGATACGCAGTATTTT.